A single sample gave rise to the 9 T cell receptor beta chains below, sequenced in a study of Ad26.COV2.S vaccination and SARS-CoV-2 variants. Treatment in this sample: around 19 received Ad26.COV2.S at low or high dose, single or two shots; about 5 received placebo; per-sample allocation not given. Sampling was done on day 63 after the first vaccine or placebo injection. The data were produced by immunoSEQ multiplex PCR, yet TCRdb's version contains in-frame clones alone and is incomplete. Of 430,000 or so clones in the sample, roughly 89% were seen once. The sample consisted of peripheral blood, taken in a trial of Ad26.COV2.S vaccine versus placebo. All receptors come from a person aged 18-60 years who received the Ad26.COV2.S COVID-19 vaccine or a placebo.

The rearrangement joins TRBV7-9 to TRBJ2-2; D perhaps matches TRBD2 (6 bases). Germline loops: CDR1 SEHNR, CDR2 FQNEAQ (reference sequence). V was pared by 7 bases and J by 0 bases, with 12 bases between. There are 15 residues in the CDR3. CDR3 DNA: TGTGCCAGCAATTCGGCGGGGACGAACACCGGGGAGCTGTTTTTT. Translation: CASNSAGTNTGELFF.

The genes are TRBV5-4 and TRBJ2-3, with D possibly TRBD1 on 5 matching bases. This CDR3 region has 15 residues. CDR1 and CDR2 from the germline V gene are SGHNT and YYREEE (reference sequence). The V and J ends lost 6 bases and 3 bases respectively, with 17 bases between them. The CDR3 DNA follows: TGTGCCAGCAATCGGCAGGGAACTTGGACAGATACGCAGTATTTT. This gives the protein CASNRQGTWTDTQYF.

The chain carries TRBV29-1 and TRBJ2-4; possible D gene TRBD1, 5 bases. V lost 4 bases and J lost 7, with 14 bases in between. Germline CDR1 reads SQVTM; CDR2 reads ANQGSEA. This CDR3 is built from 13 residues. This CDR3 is CSVAAGMGNIQYF. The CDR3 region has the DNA TGCAGCGTTGCGGCAGGGATGGGTAACATTCAGTACTTC.

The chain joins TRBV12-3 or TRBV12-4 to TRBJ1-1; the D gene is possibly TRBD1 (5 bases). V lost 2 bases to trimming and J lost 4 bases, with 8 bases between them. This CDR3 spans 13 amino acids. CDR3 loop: CASSLNGGTEAFF. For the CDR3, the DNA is TGTGCCAGCAGTTTAAACGGGGGCACTGAAGCTTTCTTT.

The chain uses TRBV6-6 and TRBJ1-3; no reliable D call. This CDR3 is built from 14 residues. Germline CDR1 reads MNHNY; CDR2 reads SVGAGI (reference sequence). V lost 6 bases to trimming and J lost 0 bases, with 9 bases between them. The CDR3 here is CASSVVTSGNTIYF. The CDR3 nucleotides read TGTGCCAGCAGCGTGGTGACCTCTGGAAACACCATATATTTT.

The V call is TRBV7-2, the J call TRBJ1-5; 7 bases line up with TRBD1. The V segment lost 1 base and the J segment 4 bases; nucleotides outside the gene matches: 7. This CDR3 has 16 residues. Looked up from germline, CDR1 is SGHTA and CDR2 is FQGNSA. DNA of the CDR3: TGTGCCAGCAGCTTAGTTCCCCGACAGGGAAATCAGCCCCAGCATTTT. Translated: CASSLVPRQGNQPQHF.

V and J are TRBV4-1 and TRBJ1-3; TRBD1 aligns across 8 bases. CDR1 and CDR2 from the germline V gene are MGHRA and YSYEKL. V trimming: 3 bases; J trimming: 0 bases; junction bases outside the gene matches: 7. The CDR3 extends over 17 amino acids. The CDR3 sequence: CASSQETGATSGNTIYF. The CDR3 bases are TGCGCCAGCAGCCAGGAGACAGGGGCGACCTCTGGAAACACCATATATTTT.

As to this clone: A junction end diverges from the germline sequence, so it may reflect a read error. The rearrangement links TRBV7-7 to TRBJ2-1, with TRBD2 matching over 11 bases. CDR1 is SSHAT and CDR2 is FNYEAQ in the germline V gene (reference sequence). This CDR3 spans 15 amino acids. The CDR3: CASSSGLADNNEQFF. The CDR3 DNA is TGTGCTAGCAGCTCGGGACTAGCGGATAACAATGAGCAGTTCTTC.

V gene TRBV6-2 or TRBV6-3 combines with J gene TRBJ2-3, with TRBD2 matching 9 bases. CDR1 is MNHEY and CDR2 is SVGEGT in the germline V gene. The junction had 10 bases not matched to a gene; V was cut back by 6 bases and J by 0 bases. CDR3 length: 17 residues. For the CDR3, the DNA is TGTGCCAGCAGCCAGAGGGCTAGCGGGACTAGCACAGATACGCAGTATTTT. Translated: CASSQRASGTSTDTQYF.